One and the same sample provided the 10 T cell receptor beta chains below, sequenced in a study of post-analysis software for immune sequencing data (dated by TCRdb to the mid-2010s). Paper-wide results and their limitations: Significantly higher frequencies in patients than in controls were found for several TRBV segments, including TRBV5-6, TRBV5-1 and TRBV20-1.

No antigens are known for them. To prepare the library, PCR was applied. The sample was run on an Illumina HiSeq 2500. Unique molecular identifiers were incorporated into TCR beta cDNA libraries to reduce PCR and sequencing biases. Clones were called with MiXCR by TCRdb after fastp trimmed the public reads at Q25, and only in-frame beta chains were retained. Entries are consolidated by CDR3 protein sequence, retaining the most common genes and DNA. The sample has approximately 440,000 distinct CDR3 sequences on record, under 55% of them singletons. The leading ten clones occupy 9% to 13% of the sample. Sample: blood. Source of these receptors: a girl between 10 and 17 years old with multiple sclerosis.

For the CDR3, the DNA is TGTGCCAGCAGCTTACATAACAGGGGCAAACCCTACGAGCAGTACTTC. The encoded protein is CASSLHNRGKPYEQYF. The chain employs TRBV7-9 and TRBJ2-7; 7 nucleotides align to TRBD1. In germline, CDR1 is SEHNR, CDR2 FQNEAQ (reference sequence). This CDR3 is built from 16 residues. Losses at the gene ends were 2 bases for V and 2 bases for J; bases not matched to a gene: 9.

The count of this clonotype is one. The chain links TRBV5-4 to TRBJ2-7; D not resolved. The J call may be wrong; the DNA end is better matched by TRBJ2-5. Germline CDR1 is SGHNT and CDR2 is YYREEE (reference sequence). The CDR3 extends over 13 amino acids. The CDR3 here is CASSLGLSETQYF. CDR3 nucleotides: TGTGCCAGCAGCTTGGGACTTTCCGAGACCCAGTACTTC.

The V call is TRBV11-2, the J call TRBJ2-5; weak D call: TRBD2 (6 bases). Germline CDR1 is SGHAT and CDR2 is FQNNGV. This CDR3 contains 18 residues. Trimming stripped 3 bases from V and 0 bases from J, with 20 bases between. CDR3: CASSFRSPAGPYQETQYF. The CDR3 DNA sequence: TGTGCCAGCAGCTTTCGGTCGCCCGCGGGACCGTACCAAGAGACCCAGTACTTC. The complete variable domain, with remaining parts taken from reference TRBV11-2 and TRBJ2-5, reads EAGVAQSPRYKIIEKRQSVAFWCNPISGHATLYWYQQILGQGPKLLIQFQNNGVVDDSQLPKDRFSAERLKGVDSTLKIQPAKLEDSAVYLCASSFRSPAGPYQETQYFGPGTRLLVL.

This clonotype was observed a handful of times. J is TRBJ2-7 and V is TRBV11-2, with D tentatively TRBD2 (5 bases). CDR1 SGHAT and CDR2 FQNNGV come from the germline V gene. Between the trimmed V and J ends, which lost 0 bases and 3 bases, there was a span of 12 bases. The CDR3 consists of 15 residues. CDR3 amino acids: CASSLEIGGIYEQYF. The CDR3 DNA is TGTGCCAGCAGCTTAGAAATCGGAGGCATCTACGAGCAGTACTTC. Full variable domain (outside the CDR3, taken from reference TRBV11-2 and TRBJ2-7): EAGVAQSPRYKIIEKRQSVAFWCNPISGHATLYWYQQILGQGPKLLIQFQNNGVVDDSQLPKDRFSAERLKGVDSTLKIQPAKLEDSAVYLCASSLEIGGIYEQYFGPGTRLTVT.

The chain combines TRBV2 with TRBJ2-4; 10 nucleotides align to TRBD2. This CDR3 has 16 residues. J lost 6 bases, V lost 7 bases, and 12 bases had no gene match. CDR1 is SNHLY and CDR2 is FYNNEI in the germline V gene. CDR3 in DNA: TGTGCCAGCACTTGGGCTAGCGGGAGTAGCGGAAACATTCAGTACTTC. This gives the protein CASTWASGSSGNIQYF.

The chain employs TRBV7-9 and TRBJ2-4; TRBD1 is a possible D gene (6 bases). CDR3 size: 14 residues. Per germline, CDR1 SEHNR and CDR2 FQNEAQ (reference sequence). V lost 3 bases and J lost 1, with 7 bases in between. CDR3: CASSFTGAKNIQYF. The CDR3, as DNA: TGTGCCAGCAGCTTTACAGGGGCCAAAAACATTCAGTACTTC.

CDR3 loop: CSARYAGANYGYTF. CDR3 DNA sequence: TGCAGTGCGCGCTACGCAGGGGCTAACTATGGCTACACCTTC. This rearrangement joins TRBV20-1 to TRBJ1-2, with TRBD1 as a possible D gene (6 bases). The CDR3 has 14 amino acids. Germline V gene data show CDR1 as DFQATT and CDR2 as SNEGSKA (reference sequence). V was pared by 6 bases and J by 0 bases, with 14 bases between.

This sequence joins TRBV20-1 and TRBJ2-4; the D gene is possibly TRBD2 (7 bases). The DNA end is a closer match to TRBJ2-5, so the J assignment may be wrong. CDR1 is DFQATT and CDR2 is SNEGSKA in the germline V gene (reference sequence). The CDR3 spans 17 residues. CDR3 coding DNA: TGCAGTGCTAGAGTGGGGGCTAGCGGAGCCCTCAGGGAGACCCAGTACTTC. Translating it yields CSARVGASGALRETQYF.

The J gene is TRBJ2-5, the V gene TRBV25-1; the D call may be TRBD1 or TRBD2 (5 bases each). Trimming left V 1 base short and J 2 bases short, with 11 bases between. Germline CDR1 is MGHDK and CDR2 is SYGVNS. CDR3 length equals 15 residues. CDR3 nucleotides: TGTGCCAGCAGTGAATCTACGGGACCGCAAGAGACCCAGTACTTC. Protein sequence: CASSESTGPQETQYF.

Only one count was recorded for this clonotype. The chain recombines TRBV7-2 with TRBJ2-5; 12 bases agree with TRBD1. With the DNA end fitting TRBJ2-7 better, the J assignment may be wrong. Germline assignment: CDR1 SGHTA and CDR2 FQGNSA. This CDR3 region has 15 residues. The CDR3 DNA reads TGTGCCAGCAGCTACCGGGACAGGGGGCCCGACGAGCAGTACTTC. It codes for CASSYRDRGPDEQYF.